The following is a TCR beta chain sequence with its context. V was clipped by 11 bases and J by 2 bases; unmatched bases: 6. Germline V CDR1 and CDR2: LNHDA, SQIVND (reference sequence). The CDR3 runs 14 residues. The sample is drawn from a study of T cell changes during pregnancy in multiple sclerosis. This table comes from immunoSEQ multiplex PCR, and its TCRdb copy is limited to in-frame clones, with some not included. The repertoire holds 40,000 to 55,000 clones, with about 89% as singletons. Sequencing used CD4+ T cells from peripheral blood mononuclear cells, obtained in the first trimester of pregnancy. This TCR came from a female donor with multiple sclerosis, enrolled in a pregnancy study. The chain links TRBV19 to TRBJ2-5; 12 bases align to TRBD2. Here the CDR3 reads CASWTSGTQETQYF. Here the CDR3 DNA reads TGTGCCTCGTGGACTAGCGGGACGCAAGAGACCCAGTACTTC. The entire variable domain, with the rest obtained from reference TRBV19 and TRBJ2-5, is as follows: DGGITQSPKYLFRKEGQNVTLSCEQNLNHDAMYWYRQDPGQGLRLIYYSQIVNDFQKGDIAEGYSVSREKKESFPLTVTSAQKNPTAFYLCASWTSGTQETQYFGPGTRLLVL.